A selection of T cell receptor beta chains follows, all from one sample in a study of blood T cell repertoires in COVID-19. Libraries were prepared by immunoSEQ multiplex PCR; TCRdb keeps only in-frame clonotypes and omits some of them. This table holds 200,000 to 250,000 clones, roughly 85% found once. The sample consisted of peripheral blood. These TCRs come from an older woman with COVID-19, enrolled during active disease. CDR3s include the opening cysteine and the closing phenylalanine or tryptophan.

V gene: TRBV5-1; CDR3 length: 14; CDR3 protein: CASSGQGGNTEAFF
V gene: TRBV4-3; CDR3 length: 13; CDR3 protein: CASSQDHDRQAFF
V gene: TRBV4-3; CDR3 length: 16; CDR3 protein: CASSQDRGGSGNTIYF
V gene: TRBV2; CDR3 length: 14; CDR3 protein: CASRLRGVDYEQYF
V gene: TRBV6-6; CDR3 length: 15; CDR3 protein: CASSTDIGTGNTIYF
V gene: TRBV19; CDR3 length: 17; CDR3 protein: CASSRTTSGPPPYEQYF
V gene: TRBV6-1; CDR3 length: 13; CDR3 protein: CASTSTGNYGYTF
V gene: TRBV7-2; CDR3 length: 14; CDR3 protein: CASSLDQGSRAQHF
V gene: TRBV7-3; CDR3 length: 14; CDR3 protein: CASSRGSNTGELFF
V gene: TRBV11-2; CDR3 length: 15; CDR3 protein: CASSSPGTLYYGYTF
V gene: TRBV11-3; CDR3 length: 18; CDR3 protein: CASSFLLAGGLNTGELFF
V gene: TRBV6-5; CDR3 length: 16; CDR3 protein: CASSYSSTGGNTEAFF
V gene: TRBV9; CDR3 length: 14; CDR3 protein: CASSVTGGSYGYTF
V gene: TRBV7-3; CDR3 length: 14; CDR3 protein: CASSLTLRAGELFF
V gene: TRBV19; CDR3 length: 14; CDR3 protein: CASSIEPRNYEQYF
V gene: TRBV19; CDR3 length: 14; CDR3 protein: CASSTQGRFDEQYF
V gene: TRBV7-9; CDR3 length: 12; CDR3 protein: CASSHEGGEAFF
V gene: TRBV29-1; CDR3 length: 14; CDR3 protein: CSVEGQLRGGGYTF
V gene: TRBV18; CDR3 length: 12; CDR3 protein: CASSPLGRGYTF
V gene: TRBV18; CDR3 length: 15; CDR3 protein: CASSPGALSGNTIYF
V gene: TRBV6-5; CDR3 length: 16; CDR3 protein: CASSYSGRGGQNEQFF
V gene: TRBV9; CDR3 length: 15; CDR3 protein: CASSAQTGSGNTIYF